The 5 T cell receptor beta chains below come from one sample, sequenced in a study of blood T cells in healthy people across ages (dated by TCRdb to 2013 to 2016). Library construction relied on 5' RACE. The reads were generated on an Illumina HiSeq 2500. A second PCR of roughly 7 to 11 cycles was run with a J-beta primer mix and a sample-barcoded 5' primer. Using fastp trimming at Q25 and MiXCR clonotype assembly, TCRdb reanalyzed the public sequencing data and kept in-frame beta chains. When rows share a CDR3 protein, they turn into one entry using the most common DNA and genes. In all, the sample holds 1.5 million to 1.8 million distinct CDR3 sequences, and 35% to 45% of those were seen once. Together, the top ten hold approximately 4.1% of the sample. The sample comprised blood. The receptors derive from a woman aged 18-29 years in good health.

The table lists this clonotype with a few counts. The chain recombines TRBV12-3 or TRBV12-4 with TRBJ2-1; D is possibly TRBD2 (5 bases). This CDR3 spans 12 amino acids. The V end lost 7 bases, the J end lost 10 bases, and 14 bases lay between the germline ends. The CDR3 here is CASTRSTTEQFF. In DNA, the CDR3 is TGTGCCAGCACCCGTTCGACTACAGAGCAGTTCTTC.

The J gene is TRBJ1-5, the V gene TRBV4-1, with D perhaps matching TRBD1 (5 bases). The CDR3 runs 14 residues. V lost 5 bases to trimming and J lost 6 bases, with 14 bases between them. In germline, CDR1 is MGHRA, CDR2 YSYEKL. For the CDR3, the DNA is TGCGCCAGCAGCTTGGTAGGGGTAGGTCAGCCCCAGCATTTT. This encodes CASSLVGVGQPQHF.

The gene calls are TRBV6-5 and TRBJ2-6, with 7 nucleotides matching TRBD2. CDR1 and CDR2 from the germline V gene are MNHEY and SVGAGI. This CDR3 is built from 14 residues. Unmatched junction bases numbered 10, after V lost 4 bases and J lost 13 bases. The CDR3 coding sequence is TGTGCCAGCAGTTCGCGGGGGTTCGTAGAGGTCCTGACTTTC. This gives the protein CASSSRGFVEVLTF.

This chain uses TRBV7-9 with TRBJ2-3; tentative D call: TRBD2 (6 bases). Germline lookup yields CDR1 SEHNR and CDR2 FQNEAQ (reference sequence). The germline V and J ends were trimmed by 3 bases and 5 bases, with 15 bases remaining between them. The CDR3 consists of 15 residues. The CDR3 protein is CASSFWRGARDTQYF. The CDR3 nucleotides read TGTGCCAGCAGCTTCTGGCGGGGTGCTCGAGATACGCAGTATTTT. The complete variable domain, with remaining parts taken from reference TRBV7-9 and TRBJ2-3, reads DTGVSQNPRHKITKRGQNVTFRCDPISEHNRLYWYRQTLGQGPEFLTYFQNEAQLEKSRLLSDRFSAERPKGSFSTLEIQRTEQGDSAMYLCASSFWRGARDTQYFGPGTRLTVL.

The sample holds a few counts of this clonotype. The chain has TRBV4-2 and TRBJ2-6, with D uncertain. Trimming took 1 base from V and 2 from J, leaving 9 bases between them. Germline CDR1 LGHNA, CDR2 YNFKEQ. The CDR3 loop spans 16 amino acids. The CDR3 DNA is TGTGCCAGCAGCCAAGGACCGGCTGCTGGGGCCAACGTCCTGACTTTC. It specifies CASSQGPAAGANVLTF.